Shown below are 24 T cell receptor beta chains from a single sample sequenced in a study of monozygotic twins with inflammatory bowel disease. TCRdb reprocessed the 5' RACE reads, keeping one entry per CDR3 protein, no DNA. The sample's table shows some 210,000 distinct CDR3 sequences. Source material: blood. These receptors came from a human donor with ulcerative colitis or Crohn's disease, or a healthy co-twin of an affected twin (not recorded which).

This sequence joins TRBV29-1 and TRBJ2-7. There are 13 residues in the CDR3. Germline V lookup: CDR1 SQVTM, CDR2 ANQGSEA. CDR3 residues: CSVAAAMDYEQYF.

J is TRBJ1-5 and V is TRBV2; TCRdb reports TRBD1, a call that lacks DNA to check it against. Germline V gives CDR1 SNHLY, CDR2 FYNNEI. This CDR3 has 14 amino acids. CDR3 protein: CASSVLGGSQPQHF.

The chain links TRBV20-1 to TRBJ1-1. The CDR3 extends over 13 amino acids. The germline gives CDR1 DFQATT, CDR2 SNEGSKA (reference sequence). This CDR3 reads CSATTQTGTEAFF.

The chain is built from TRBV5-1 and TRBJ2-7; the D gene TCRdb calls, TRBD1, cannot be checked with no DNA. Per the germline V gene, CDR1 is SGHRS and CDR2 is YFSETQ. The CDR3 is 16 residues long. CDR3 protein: CASSLARSGMDYEQYF.

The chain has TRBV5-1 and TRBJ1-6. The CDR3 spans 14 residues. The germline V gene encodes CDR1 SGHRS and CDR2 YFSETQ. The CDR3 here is CASSVPEGSSPLHF.

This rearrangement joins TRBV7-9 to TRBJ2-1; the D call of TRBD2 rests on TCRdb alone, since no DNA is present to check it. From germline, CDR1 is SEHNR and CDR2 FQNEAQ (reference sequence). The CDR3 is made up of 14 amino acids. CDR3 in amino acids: CASSFLASYNEQFF.

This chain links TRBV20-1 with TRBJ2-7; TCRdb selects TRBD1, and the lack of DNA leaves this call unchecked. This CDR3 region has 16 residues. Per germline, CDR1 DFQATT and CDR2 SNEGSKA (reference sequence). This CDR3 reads CSARLPFTGDFYEQYF.

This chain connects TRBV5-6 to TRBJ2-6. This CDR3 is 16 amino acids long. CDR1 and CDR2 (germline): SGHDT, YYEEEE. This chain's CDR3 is CASSLGLPTGANVLTF.

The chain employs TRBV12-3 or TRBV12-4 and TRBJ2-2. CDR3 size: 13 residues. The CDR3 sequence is CASSSQITGELFF.

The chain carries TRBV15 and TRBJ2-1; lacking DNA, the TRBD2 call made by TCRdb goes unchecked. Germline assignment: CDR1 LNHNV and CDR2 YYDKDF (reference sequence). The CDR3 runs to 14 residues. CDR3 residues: CATSRVFSGGEQFF.

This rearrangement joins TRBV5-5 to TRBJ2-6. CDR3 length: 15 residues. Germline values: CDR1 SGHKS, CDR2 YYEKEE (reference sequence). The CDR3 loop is CASSLDRSGANVLTF.

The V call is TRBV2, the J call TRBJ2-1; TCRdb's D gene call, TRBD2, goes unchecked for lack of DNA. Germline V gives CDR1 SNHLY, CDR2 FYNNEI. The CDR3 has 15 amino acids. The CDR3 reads CASRIEGLAIYEQFF.

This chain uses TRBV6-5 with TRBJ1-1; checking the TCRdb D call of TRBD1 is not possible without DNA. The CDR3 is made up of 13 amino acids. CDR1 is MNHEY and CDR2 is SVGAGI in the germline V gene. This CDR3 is CASSGTGPTEAFF.

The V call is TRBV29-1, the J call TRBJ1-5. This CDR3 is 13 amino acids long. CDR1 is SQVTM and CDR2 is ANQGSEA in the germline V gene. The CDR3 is CSVVADSNQPQHF.

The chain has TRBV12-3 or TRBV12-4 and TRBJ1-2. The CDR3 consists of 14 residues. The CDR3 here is CASSFSTGNYGYTF.

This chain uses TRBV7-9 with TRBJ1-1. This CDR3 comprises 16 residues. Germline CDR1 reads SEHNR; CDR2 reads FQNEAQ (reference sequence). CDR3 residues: CASSLGEGLMNTEAFF.

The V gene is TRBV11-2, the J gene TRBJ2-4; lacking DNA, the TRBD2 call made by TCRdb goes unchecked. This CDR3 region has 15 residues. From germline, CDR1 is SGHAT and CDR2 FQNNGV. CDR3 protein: CASSFTDTGGNIQYF. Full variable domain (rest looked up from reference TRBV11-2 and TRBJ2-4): EAGVAQSPRYKIIEKRQSVAFWCNPISGHATLYWYQQILGQGPKLLIQFQNNGVVDDSQLPKDRFSAERLKGVDSTLKIQPAKLEDSAVYLCASSFTDTGGNIQYFGAGTRLSVL.

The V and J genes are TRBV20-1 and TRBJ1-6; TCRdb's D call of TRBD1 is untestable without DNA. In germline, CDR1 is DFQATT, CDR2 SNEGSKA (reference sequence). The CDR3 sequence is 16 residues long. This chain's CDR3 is CSATRPGQGGFAPLHF.

The CDR3 sequence: CASSPPSRVGYEQYF. The gene calls are TRBV18 and TRBJ2-7; TCRdb gives TRBD1 as the D gene, but with no DNA this cannot be confirmed. Germline V lookup: CDR1 KGHSH, CDR2 LQKENI. CDR3 length: 15 amino acids.

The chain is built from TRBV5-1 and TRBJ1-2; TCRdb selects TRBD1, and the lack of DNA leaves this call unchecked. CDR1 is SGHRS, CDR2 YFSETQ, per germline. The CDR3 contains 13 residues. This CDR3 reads CASSSEGDYGYTF.

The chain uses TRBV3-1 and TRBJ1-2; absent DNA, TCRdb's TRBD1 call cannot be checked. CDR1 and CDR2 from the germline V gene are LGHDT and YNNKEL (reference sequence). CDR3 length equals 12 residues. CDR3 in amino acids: CASSSYTGISDF.

The CDR3 is CASSFDRAGNEKLFF. The chain joins TRBV6-1 to TRBJ1-4; TCRdb proposes TRBD1, but this gene call is untestable without DNA. The CDR3 has 15 residues. In germline, CDR1 is MNHNS, CDR2 SASEGT.

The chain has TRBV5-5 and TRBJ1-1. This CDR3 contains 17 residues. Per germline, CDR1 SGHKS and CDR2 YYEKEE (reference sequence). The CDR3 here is CASSLEQMFFLATEAFF. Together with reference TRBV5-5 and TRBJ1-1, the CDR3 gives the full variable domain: DAGVTQSPTHLIKTRGQQVTLRCSPISGHKSVSWYQQVLGQGPQFIFQYYEKEERGRGNFPDRFSARQFPNYSSELNVNALLLGDSALYLCASSLEQMFFLATEAFFGQGTRLTVV.

The CDR3 spells CASKAVGDYEQFF. The chain carries TRBV5-1 and TRBJ2-1; TCRdb outputs TRBD1, but without DNA this stays unchecked. Per the germline V gene, CDR1 is SGHRS and CDR2 is YFSETQ. This CDR3 region has 13 residues.